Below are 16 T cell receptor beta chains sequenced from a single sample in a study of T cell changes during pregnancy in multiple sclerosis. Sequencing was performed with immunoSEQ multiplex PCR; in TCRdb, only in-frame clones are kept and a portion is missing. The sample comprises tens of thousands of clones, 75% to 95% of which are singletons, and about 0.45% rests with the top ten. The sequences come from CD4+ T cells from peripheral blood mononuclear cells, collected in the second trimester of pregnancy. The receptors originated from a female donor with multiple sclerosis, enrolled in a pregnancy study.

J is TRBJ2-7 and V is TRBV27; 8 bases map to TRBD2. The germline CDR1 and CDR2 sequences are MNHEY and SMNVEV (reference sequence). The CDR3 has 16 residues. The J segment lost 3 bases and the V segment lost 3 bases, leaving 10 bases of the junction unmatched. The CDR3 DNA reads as TGTGCCAGCAGTTTGCTAGCGGGTAGTACTAACTACGAGCAGTACTTC. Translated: CASSLLAGSTNYEQYF.

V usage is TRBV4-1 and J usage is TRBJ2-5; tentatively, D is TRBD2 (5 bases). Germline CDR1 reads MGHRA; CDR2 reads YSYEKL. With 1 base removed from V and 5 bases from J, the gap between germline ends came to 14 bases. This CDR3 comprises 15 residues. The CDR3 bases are TGCGCCAGCAGCCAAGGTTGGGCCCCGGGGGAGACCCAGTACTTC. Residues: CASSQGWAPGETQYF.

As DNA, the CDR3 is TGTGCCAGCAGCCCCCGGCCACAGGCTGGAAACACCATATATTTT. Protein: CASSPRPQAGNTIYF. This chain joins TRBV7-9 and TRBJ1-3; D is possibly TRBD1 (5 bases). With 5 bases removed from V and 2 bases from J, the gap between germline ends came to 13 bases. The CDR3 is made up of 15 amino acids. Per the germline V gene, CDR1 is SEHNR and CDR2 is FQNEAQ (reference sequence).

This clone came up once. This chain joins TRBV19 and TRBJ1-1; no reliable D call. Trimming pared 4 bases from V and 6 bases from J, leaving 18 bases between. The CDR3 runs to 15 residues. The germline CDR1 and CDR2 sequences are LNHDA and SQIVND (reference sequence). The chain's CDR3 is CASSTHTSRKPEAFF. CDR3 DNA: TGTGCCAGTAGTACTCATACGTCGCGCAAACCTGAAGCTTTCTTT. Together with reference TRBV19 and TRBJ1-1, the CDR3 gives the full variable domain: DGGITQSPKYLFRKEGQNVTLSCEQNLNHDAMYWYRQDPGQGLRLIYYSQIVNDFQKGDIAEGYSVSREKKESFPLTVTSAQKNPTAFYLCASSTHTSRKPEAFFGQGTRLTVV.

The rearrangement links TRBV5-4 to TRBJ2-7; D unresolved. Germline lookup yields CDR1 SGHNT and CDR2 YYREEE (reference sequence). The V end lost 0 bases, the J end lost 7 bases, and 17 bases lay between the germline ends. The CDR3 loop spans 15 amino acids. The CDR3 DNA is TGTGCCAGCAGCTTGGATTTATGGCCCACCGGGGAGCAGTACTTC. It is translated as CASSLDLWPTGEQYF.

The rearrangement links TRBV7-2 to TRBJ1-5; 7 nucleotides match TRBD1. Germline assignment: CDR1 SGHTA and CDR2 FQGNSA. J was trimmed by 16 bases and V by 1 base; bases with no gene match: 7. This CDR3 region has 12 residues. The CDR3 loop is CASSLDAGQVHF. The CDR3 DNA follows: TGTGCCAGCAGCTTAGACGCCGGACAGGTCCATTTT.

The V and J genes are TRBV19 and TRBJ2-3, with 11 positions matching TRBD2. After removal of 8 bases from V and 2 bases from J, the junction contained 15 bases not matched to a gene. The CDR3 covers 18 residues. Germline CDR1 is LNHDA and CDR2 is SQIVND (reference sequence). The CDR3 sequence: CASFPPGLAVAYTDTQYF. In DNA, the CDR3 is TGTGCCAGTTTTCCGCCGGGACTAGCGGTCGCCTACACAGATACGCAGTATTTT.

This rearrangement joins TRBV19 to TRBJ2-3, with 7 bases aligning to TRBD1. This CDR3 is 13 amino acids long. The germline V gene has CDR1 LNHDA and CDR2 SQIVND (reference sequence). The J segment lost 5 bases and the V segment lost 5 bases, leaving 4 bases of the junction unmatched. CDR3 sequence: CASSSTGVDTQYF. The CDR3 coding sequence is TGTGCCAGTAGTTCAACAGGGGTAGATACGCAGTATTTT.

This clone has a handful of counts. CDR3 protein: CASSPPGQGSYEQYF. The CDR3 DNA is TGTGCCAGCAGCCCACCGGGACAGGGGTCTTACGAGCAGTACTTC. The chain carries TRBV28 and TRBJ2-7; 10 nucleotides align to TRBD1. V trimming: 6 bases; J trimming: 4 bases; junction bases outside the gene matches: 9. This CDR3 comprises 15 residues. Germline CDR1 MDHEN, CDR2 SYDVKM.

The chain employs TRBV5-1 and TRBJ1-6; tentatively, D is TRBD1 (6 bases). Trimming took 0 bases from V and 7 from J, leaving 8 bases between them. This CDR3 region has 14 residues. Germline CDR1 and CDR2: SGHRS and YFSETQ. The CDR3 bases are TGCGCCAGCAGCTTGGAGGGGGAAAATTCACCCCTCCACTTT. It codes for CASSLEGENSPLHF.

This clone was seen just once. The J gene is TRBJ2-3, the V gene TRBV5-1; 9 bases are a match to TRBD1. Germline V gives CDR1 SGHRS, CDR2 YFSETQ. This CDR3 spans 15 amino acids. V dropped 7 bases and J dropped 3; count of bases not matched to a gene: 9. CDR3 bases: TGCGCCAGCTCCAGGACAGGGGATAGGACAGATACGCAGTATTTT. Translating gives CASSRTGDRTDTQYF.

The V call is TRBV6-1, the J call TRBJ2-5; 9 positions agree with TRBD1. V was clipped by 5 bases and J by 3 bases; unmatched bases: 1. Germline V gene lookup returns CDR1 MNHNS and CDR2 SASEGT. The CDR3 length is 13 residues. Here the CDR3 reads CASSWDREETQYF. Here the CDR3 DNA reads TGTGCCAGCAGTTGGGACAGGGAAGAGACCCAGTACTTC.

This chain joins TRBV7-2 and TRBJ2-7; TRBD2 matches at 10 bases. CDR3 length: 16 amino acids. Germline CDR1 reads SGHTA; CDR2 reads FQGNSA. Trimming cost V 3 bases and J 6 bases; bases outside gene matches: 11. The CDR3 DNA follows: TGTGCCAGCAGCTTCCCGGGGAAGCGGGGGGGCACCGAGCAGTACTTC. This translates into CASSFPGKRGGTEQYF.

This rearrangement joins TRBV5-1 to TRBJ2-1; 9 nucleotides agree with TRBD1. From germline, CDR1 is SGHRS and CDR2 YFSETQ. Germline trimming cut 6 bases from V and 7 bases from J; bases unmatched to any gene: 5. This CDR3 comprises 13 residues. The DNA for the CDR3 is TGCGCCAGCAAGCACAGGGGGCCAAATGAGCAGTTCTTC. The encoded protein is CASKHRGPNEQFF.

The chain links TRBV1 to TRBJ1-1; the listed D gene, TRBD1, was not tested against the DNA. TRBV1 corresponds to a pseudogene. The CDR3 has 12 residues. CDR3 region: CTSSQQDTEAFF. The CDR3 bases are TGCACCAGCAGCCAACAGGACACTGAAGCTTTCTTT.

This CDR3 reads CATSGHRGWNEKLFF. In DNA form, the CDR3 reads TGTGCCACCAGCGGACACAGGGGGTGGAATGAAAAACTGTTTTTT. The chain links TRBV15 to TRBJ1-4; 8 bases agree with TRBD1. This CDR3 spans 15 amino acids. CDR1 and CDR2 (germline): LNHNV, YYDKDF (reference sequence). With V trimmed by 5 bases and J by 5 bases, 7 bases remained unmatched.